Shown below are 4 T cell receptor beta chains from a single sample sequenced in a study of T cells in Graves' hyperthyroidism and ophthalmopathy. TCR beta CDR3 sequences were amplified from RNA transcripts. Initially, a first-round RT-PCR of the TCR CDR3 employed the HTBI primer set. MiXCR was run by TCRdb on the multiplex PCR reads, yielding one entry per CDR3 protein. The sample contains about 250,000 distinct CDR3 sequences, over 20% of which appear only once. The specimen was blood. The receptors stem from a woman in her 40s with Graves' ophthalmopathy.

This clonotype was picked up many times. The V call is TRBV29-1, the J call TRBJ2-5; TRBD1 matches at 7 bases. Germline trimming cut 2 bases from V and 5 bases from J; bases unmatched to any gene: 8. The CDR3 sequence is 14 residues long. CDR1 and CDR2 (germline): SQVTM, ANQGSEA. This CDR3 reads CSVEPTGLGETQYF. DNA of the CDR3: TGCAGCGTTGAACCGACAGGGCTGGGGGAGACCCAGTACTTC.

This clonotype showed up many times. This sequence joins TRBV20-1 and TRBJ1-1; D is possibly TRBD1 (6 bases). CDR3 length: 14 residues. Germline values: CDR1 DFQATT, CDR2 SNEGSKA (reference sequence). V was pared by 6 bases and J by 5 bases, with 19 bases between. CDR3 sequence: CSAALRGGLTEAFF. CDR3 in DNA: TGCAGTGCAGCGTTGAGGGGGGGGTTGACTGAAGCTTTCTTT.

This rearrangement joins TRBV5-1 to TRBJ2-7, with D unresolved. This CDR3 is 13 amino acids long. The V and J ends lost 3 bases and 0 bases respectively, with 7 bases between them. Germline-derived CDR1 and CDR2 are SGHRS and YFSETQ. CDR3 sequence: CASSYLTSYEQYF. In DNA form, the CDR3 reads TGCGCCAGCAGCTACTTGACCTCCTACGAGCAGTACTTC.

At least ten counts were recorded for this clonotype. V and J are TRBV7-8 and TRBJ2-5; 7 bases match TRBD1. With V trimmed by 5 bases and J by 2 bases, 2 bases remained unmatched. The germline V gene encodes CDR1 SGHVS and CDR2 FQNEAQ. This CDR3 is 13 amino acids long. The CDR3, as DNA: TGTGCCAGCAGCGGGACAGATCAAGAGACCCAGTACTTC. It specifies CASSGTDQETQYF. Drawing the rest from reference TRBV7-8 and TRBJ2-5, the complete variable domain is GAGVSQSPRYKVAKRGQDVALRCDPISGHVSLFWYQQALGQGPEFLTYFQNEAQLDKSGLPSDRFFAERPEGSVSTLKIQRTQQEDSAVYLCASSGTDQETQYFGPGTRLLVL.